A single sample gave rise to the 20 T cell receptor beta chains below, sequenced in a study of blood T cell repertoires in COVID-19. TCRdb keeps only in-frame clones here, not all; method: immunoSEQ multiplex PCR. The sample contains some 380,000 clones, approximately 89% of which appear only once. Sequenced: PBMCs or T cells enriched from blood (not recorded which). All receptors derive from a man aged 25-45 years who had recovered from COVID-19.

A note on this clone: The same CDR3 is also encoded by other DNA sequences in this sample. The chain employs TRBV12-3 or TRBV12-4 and TRBJ1-3; D call uncertain. V was cut by 6 bases and J by 4 bases, with 4 bases left in between. The CDR3 is 11 residues long. The DNA of the CDR3 is TGTGCCAGCAGCCTCGGAAACACCATATATTTT. Residues: CASSLGNTIYF.

This sequence joins TRBV18 and TRBJ1-1, with D tentatively TRBD1 (5 bases). Trimming shortened V by 2 bases and J by 5 bases, and 12 bases separated the two germline ends. The CDR3 has 14 amino acids. The germline V gene encodes CDR1 KGHSH and CDR2 LQKENI. The CDR3 protein is CASSPGTLPTEAFF. The CDR3 DNA sequence: TGTGCCAGCTCACCAGGGACTCTCCCTACTGAAGCTTTCTTT.

The sample holds many counts of this clone. The rearrangement joins TRBV15 to TRBJ1-5, with D possibly TRBD1 on 6 matching bases. The germline V and J ends were trimmed by 2 bases and 7 bases, with 21 bases remaining between them. Germline V lookup: CDR1 LNHNV, CDR2 YYDKDF (reference sequence). This CDR3 is built from 17 residues. CDR3 amino acids: CATSRTTPGVFRQPQHF. The CDR3 DNA reads as TGTGCCACCAGCAGAACCACTCCAGGGGTGTTCCGACAGCCCCAGCATTTT. Together with reference TRBV15 and TRBJ1-5, the CDR3 gives the full variable domain: DAMVIQNPRYQVTQFGKPVTLSCSQTLNHNVMYWYQQKSSQAPKLLFHYYDKDFNNEADTPDNFQSRRPNTSFCFLDIRSPGLGDTAMYLCATSRTTPGVFRQPQHFGDGTRLSIL.

Written as DNA, the CDR3 is TGTGCCAGCAGCCCGATCGGGGAGTTCACTGAAGCTTTCTTT. This sequence encodes CASSPIGEFTEAFF. This chain links TRBV6-5 with TRBJ1-1, with no clear D. Germline V gene lookup returns CDR1 MNHEY and CDR2 SVGAGI. Trimming took 6 bases from V and 4 from J, leaving 15 bases between them. This CDR3 region has 14 residues.

The rearrangement joins TRBV6-6 to TRBJ1-2; D is perhaps TRBD1 (5 bases). The germline CDR1 and CDR2 sequences are MNHNY and SVGAGI (reference sequence). This CDR3 is 14 amino acids long. The V end was cut by 8 bases, the J end by 4 bases, with 17 bases between. The chain's CDR3 is CASHPRTQIYGYTF. CDR3 in DNA: TGTGCCAGCCACCCCCGGACACAAATCTATGGCTACACCTTC.

The chain has TRBV5-1 and TRBJ2-7; D is uncertain. The V and J ends lost 4 bases and 0 bases respectively, with 8 bases between them. Germline CDR1 reads SGHRS; CDR2 reads YFSETQ. This CDR3 comprises 13 residues. Here the CDR3 reads CASSPRLSYEQYF. The CDR3 DNA reads TGCGCCAGCAGCCCCAGACTCTCCTACGAGCAGTACTTC. Supplemented by reference TRBV5-1 and TRBJ2-7, the full variable domain reads KAGVTQTPRYLIKTRGQQVTLSCSPISGHRSVSWYQQTPGQGLQFLFEYFSETQRNKGNFPGRFSGRQFSNSRSEMNVSTLELGDSALYLCASSPRLSYEQYFGPGTRLTVT.

The chain uses TRBV6-5 and TRBJ2-7; 10 nucleotides line up with TRBD1. The CDR3 has 16 residues. CDR1 is MNHEY and CDR2 is SVGAGI in the germline V gene. V shed 0 bases, J shed 3 bases, and the junction held 5 bases outside the gene matches. CDR3 protein: CASSYSRRTGGYEQYF. In DNA, the CDR3 is TGTGCCAGCAGTTACTCGAGGCGGACAGGGGGCTACGAGCAGTACTTC.

V usage is TRBV4-1 and J usage is TRBJ2-2, with no clear D. Deletions cut 4 bases from V and 4 bases from J, with 10 bases between. Germline values: CDR1 MGHRA, CDR2 YSYEKL. The CDR3 is made up of 14 amino acids. DNA of the CDR3: TGCGCCAGCAGCCTATCCGAGGCCACCGGGGAGCTGTTTTTT. Translation: CASSLSEATGELFF.

This clone was counted a few times. This sequence joins TRBV4-3 and TRBJ1-3; 8 nucleotides align to TRBD1. The J segment lost 3 bases and the V segment lost 5 bases, leaving 12 bases of the junction unmatched. Looked up from germline, CDR1 is LGHNA and CDR2 is YSLEER. The CDR3 is made up of 17 amino acids. CDR3: CASSYAPGGAFGNTIYF. The DNA for the CDR3 is TGCGCCAGCAGCTATGCCCCAGGGGGCGCCTTTGGAAACACCATATATTTT.

This chain joins TRBV18 and TRBJ2-1; 13 bases agree with TRBD2. V was pared by 3 bases and J by 10 bases, with 3 bases of the junction left unmatched. The CDR3 totals 14 residues. The V gene's germline CDR1 is KGHSH and CDR2 LQKENI. CDR3 bases: TGTGCCAGCTCACCCCCGGGACTAGCGGGGGAGCAGTTCTTC. Amino acid sequence: CASSPPGLAGEQFF.

This clone was seen just once. V is TRBV20-1 and J is TRBJ2-5; 11 bases are a match to TRBD1. The CDR3 extends over 15 amino acids. CDR1 DFQATT and CDR2 SNEGSKA come from the germline V gene (reference sequence). The junction had 10 bases not matched to a gene; V was cut back by 5 bases and J by 5 bases. The DNA of the CDR3 is TGCAGTGCTCGTGGGGGGACAGGGGGTTTGGAGACCCAGTACTTC. Translated: CSARGGTGGLETQYF.

This clone has only a few counts. Different DNA sequences within this sample yield the same CDR3. The chain uses TRBV29-1 and TRBJ1-3; 7 bases agree with TRBD1. This CDR3 is built from 13 residues. The germline V gene encodes CDR1 SQVTM and CDR2 ANQGSEA. V dropped 6 bases and J dropped 1; count of bases not matched to a gene: 3. CDR3 region: CSVGTASGNTIYF. The CDR3 region has the DNA TGCAGCGTGGGGACAGCGTCTGGAAACACCATATATTTT.

This clone has only a few counts. The gene calls are TRBV19 and TRBJ2-2; 9 positions agree with TRBD1. This CDR3 contains 17 residues. The V segment lost 6 bases and the J segment 4 bases; nucleotides outside the gene matches: 12. Germline CDR1 and CDR2: LNHDA and SQIVND (reference sequence). The CDR3 is CASRFPTGGPGTGELFF. CDR3 DNA: TGTGCCAGTAGATTCCCTACAGGGGGCCCGGGCACCGGGGAGCTGTTTTTT.

This chain connects TRBV7-6 to TRBJ1-2; 8 bases are shared with TRBD1. CDR1 and CDR2 from the germline V gene are SGHVS and FNYEAQ. This CDR3 has 16 residues. The ends lost 2 bases at V and 4 bases at J; junction bases unmatched: 9. The CDR3 bases are TGTGCCAGCAGCTTAAATATCGGACAGGGAGCCTATGGCTACACCTTC. This gives the protein CASSLNIGQGAYGYTF.

The CDR3 DNA follows: TGCGCCAGCAGCCCAGAAATGGCGGGGGGGGCAGATACGCAGTATTTT. Translated, it gives CASSPEMAGGADTQYF. This chain uses TRBV4-1 with TRBJ2-3, with 9 bases aligning to TRBD2. V dropped 4 bases and J dropped 4; count of bases not matched to a gene: 9. The CDR3 length is 16 residues. Looked up from germline, CDR1 is MGHRA and CDR2 is YSYEKL.

The V and J genes are TRBV29-1 and TRBJ1-1; D is unclear. V gave up 7 bases and J gave up 4 bases, with 16 bases separating them. Germline loops: CDR1 SQVTM, CDR2 ANQGSEA. The length of the CDR3 is 13 residues. The CDR3 here is CSAHSYEVTEAFF. The DNA of the CDR3 is TGCAGCGCCCACAGCTATGAAGTCACTGAAGCTTTCTTT.

The rearrangement links TRBV27 to TRBJ1-2; 9 positions match TRBD1. The germline V gene has CDR1 MNHEY and CDR2 SMNVEV (reference sequence). This CDR3 has 14 residues. The ends lost 2 bases at V and 6 bases at J; junction bases unmatched: 4. CDR3 sequence: CASSLQQGADGYTF. The CDR3, as DNA: TGTGCCAGCAGTTTACAACAGGGGGCGGATGGCTACACCTTC.

This chain joins TRBV7-9 and TRBJ1-4, with 7 bases identical to TRBD1. This CDR3 region has 17 residues. Germline lookup yields CDR1 SEHNR and CDR2 FQNEAQ (reference sequence). The ends lost 5 bases at V and 4 bases at J; junction bases unmatched: 13. The chain's CDR3 is CASSPWTGVADNEKLFF. As DNA, the CDR3 is TGTGCCAGCAGCCCATGGACAGGAGTGGCGGATAATGAAAAACTGTTTTTT.

The V call is TRBV5-3, the J call TRBJ1-5; D unclear. TRBV5-3 is treated as an ORF (open reading frame) with a function not yet certain. Trimming took 0 bases from V and 3 from J, leaving 10 bases between them. The CDR3 runs to 15 residues. CDR3 sequence reads: CARSLANGVNQPQHF. The CDR3 DNA follows: TGTGCCAGAAGCTTGGCAAACGGGGTCAATCAGCCCCAGCATTTT.

V usage is TRBV7-6 and J usage is TRBJ2-2, with a weak D call TRBD1 (6 bases). Trimming shortened V by 5 bases and J by 0 bases, and 22 bases separated the two germline ends. The CDR3 totals 19 residues. Germline loops: CDR1 SGHVS, CDR2 FNYEAQ. CDR3 DNA: TGTGCCAGCAGCGACGATATCATGGTGGGACACGCGAACACCGGGGAGCTGTTTTTT. Its translation is CASSDDIMVGHANTGELFF.